What follows are 22 T cell receptor beta chains derived from one specimen sequenced in a study of blood T cells in healthy people across ages. The use of a sample-barcoded 5' primer and a J-beta primer mix characterized a second PCR of about 7 to 12 cycles. MiXCR, applied by TCRdb to the 5' RACE reads, yields one record per CDR3 protein. The repertoire has around 1,000,000 distinct CDR3 sequences, around two fifths of them found once; the top ten carry around 12%. Sequenced material: blood. The receptors were gathered from a man aged 18 to 29 in good health.

The gene calls are TRBV4-3 and TRBJ2-4; D perhaps matches TRBD2 (7 bases). Trimming took 0 bases from V and 6 from J, leaving 15 bases between them. CDR1 LGHNA and CDR2 YSLEER come from the germline V gene. The CDR3 consists of 16 residues. The CDR3 region is CASSQDWGGRGNIQYF. The CDR3 DNA sequence: TGCGCCAGCAGCCAAGATTGGGGGGGCCGGGGAAACATTCAGTACTTC.

The gene calls are TRBV10-3 and TRBJ2-3, with D tentatively TRBD1 or TRBD2 (5 bases each). Germline V CDR1 and CDR2: ENHRY, SYGVKD. The CDR3 consists of 14 residues. Deletions cut 11 bases from V and 2 bases from J, with 17 bases between. The CDR3 nucleotides are TGTGCCGCCCACGGGGCCCACCTCACAGATACGCAGTATTTT. This sequence encodes CAAHGAHLTDTQYF.

This clonotype was observed a handful of times. This sequence joins TRBV20-1 and TRBJ1-6; a possible D gene is TRBD1 (5 bases). The CDR3 has 14 residues. The germline gives CDR1 DFQATT, CDR2 SNEGSKA (reference sequence). V shed 3 bases and J shed 8 bases, with 14 bases lying between them. The CDR3 DNA is TGCAGTGCTAGGAGGGTTATAGGGGATTCACCCCTCCACTTT. Translation gives CSARRVIGDSPLHF.

The chain is built from TRBV6-2 or TRBV6-3 and TRBJ2-1, with 9 positions matching TRBD2. This CDR3 comprises 14 residues. Trimming cost V 7 bases and J 8 bases; bases outside gene matches: 9. The V gene's germline CDR1 is MNHEY and CDR2 SVGEGT. CDR3 in amino acids: CASTDPGLADEQFF. CDR3 in DNA: TGTGCCAGCACCGATCCGGGACTAGCAGATGAGCAGTTCTTC.

This clonotype occurred a few times. This chain links TRBV4-1 with TRBJ1-2; tentative D call: TRBD1 (5 bases). In germline, CDR1 is MGHRA, CDR2 YSYEKL. The CDR3 contains 15 residues. V shed 1 base and J shed 4 bases, with 13 bases lying between them. CDR3 DNA: TGCGCCAGCAGCCAAGTTCGGGGCAGAATCTATGGCTACACCTTC. Translating gives CASSQVRGRIYGYTF.

This clonotype was picked up one time. The chain is built from TRBV19 and TRBJ2-1; D gene uncertain. From germline, CDR1 is LNHDA and CDR2 SQIVND (reference sequence). The V end lost 2 bases, the J end lost 7 bases, and 6 bases lay between the germline ends. The CDR3 is made up of 12 amino acids. For the CDR3, the DNA is TGTGCCAGTAGTATACCCAGGAATGAGCAGTTCTTC. As protein: CASSIPRNEQFF.

The rearrangement uses TRBV9 and TRBJ2-3; no clear D gene. Trimming took 0 bases from V and 2 from J, leaving 7 bases between them. The CDR3 has 14 amino acids. Germline values: CDR1 SGDLS, CDR2 YYNGEE. CDR3 DNA sequence: TGTGCCAGCAGCGTAGCTACAGACACAGATACGCAGTATTTT. Its protein is CASSVATDTDTQYF.

The CDR3 loop is CASSLRGRGNTDTQYF. In nucleotides, the CDR3 is TGTGCCAGCAGCTTGCGAGGCAGGGGCAACACAGATACGCAGTATTTT. The chain carries TRBV7-3 and TRBJ2-3, with TRBD1 as a possible D gene (6 bases). Germline values: CDR1 SGHTA, CDR2 FQGTGA. V was pared by 3 bases and J by 2 bases, with 15 bases between. This CDR3 has 16 residues.

This chain uses TRBV29-1 with TRBJ2-2; tentatively, D is TRBD1 or TRBD2 (5 bases each). V shed 4 bases and J shed 4 bases, with 10 bases lying between them. This CDR3 comprises 13 residues. Germline CDR1 SQVTM, CDR2 ANQGSEA. The CDR3 here is CSVGGGGTGELFF. In nucleotides, the CDR3 is TGCAGCGTTGGGGGCGGAGGCACCGGGGAGCTGTTTTTT.

This clonotype was seen a few times. J is TRBJ1-2 and V is TRBV5-6; weak D call: TRBD1 (5 bases). Per germline, CDR1 SGHDT and CDR2 YYEEEE. Trimming removed 4 bases from V and 2 bases from J, with 18 bases in between. CDR3 length: 16 residues. This CDR3 is CASSTPGQGPNYGYTF. The CDR3, as DNA: TGTGCCAGCAGCACGCCGGGGCAGGGACCGAACTATGGCTACACCTTC.

J is TRBJ2-3 and V is TRBV5-6, with TRBD1 as a possible D gene (6 bases). Germline CDR1 reads SGHDT; CDR2 reads YYEEEE. The CDR3 consists of 14 residues. V shed 7 bases and J shed 1 base, with 13 bases lying between them. The CDR3 DNA sequence: TGTGCCAGCGGACACTCAGGGGGCACAGATACGCAGTATTTT. Translated, it gives CASGHSGGTDTQYF.

This chain uses TRBV19 with TRBJ1-1; D gene uncertain. Trimming left V 7 bases short and J 1 base short, with 10 bases between. CDR3 length equals 13 residues. Germline V gives CDR1 LNHDA, CDR2 SQIVND (reference sequence). The DNA of the CDR3 is TGTGCCAGTACTGAGACGGGGAACACTGAAGCTTTCTTT. Encoded protein: CASTETGNTEAFF.

At least ten counts were recorded for this clonotype. The CDR3 coding sequence is TGTGCTGTGGGGAGTAGCTCTGGGGCCAACGTCCTGACTTTC. Translating it yields CAVGSSSGANVLTF. This chain uses TRBV12-3 or TRBV12-4 with TRBJ2-6; possible D gene TRBD2, 5 bases. CDR3 length: 14 amino acids.

This clonotype was recorded only once. The chain is built from TRBV7-9 and TRBJ2-1; 9 nucleotides match TRBD2. The germline CDR1 and CDR2 sequences are SEHNR and FQNEAQ (reference sequence). CDR3 size: 16 residues. The junction had 10 bases not matched to a gene; V was cut back by 3 bases and J by 7 bases. CDR3 sequence: CASSFYLAGVVNEQFF. The CDR3 DNA reads TGTGCCAGCAGCTTCTATTTAGCGGGGGTAGTGAATGAGCAGTTCTTC.

The sample holds one count of this clonotype. One base away lies a much larger clone, so this may be a sequencing read error. The chain uses TRBV12-3 or TRBV12-4 and TRBJ1-4; D possibly corresponds to TRBD1 (6 bases). Trimming stripped 10 bases from V and 3 bases from J, with 15 bases between. The CDR3 is made up of 14 amino acids. CDR3 nucleotide sequence: TGTGCCATCAGCCACCCAGGGGCTAATGAAAAACTGTTTTTT. Protein product: CAISHPGANEKLFF.

Turning to this clonotype: One junction end does not reproduce the germline sequence, and a read error may be involved. The J gene is TRBJ2-5, the V gene TRBV5-1; a possible D gene is TRBD1 (6 bases). Near its end, the DNA agrees better with TRBJ2-7, so the J call may be wrong. The CDR3 has 14 residues. The germline V gene encodes CDR1 SGHRS and CDR2 YFSETQ. For the CDR3, the DNA is TGCGCCAACAGCGAATACGGACAGACTTACGAGCAGTACTTC. This codes for CANSEYGQTYEQYF.

There are a few counts of this clonotype. The chain couples TRBV11-2 to TRBJ2-1; 10 nucleotides line up with TRBD2. The CDR3 loop spans 15 amino acids. The germline CDR1 and CDR2 sequences are SGHAT and FQNNGV. J lost 8 bases, V lost 0 bases, and 4 bases had no gene match. CDR3 amino acids: CASSLDLGTSDEQFF. The DNA of the CDR3 is TGTGCCAGCAGCTTAGATCTAGGGACTAGCGATGAGCAGTTCTTC. The variable domain in full, completed from reference TRBV11-2 and TRBJ2-1, reads EAGVAQSPRYKIIEKRQSVAFWCNPISGHATLYWYQQILGQGPKLLIQFQNNGVVDDSQLPKDRFSAERLKGVDSTLKIQPAKLEDSAVYLCASSLDLGTSDEQFFGPGTRLTVL.

The V gene is TRBV7-2, the J gene TRBJ2-1, with 7 bases fitting TRBD2. Per germline, CDR1 SGHTA and CDR2 FQGNSA. J was trimmed by 6 bases and V by 1 base; bases with no gene match: 3. This CDR3 region has 14 residues. The CDR3 sequence is CASSLDLAANEQFF. The DNA for the CDR3 is TGTGCCAGCAGCTTAGATCTAGCGGCCAATGAGCAGTTCTTC.

This clonotype was found a few times. The chain has TRBV11-1 and TRBJ1-1, with no clear D. The V and J ends lost 3 bases and 5 bases respectively, with 13 bases between them. This CDR3 contains 14 residues. Germline CDR1 and CDR2: SGHAT and FQDESV (reference sequence). The CDR3 DNA reads as TGTGCCAGCAGCTTGAATGTGGAAGGGACTGAAGCTTTCTTT. Its translation is CASSLNVEGTEAFF.

The chain has TRBV4-3 and TRBJ1-4; D is possibly TRBD1 (5 bases). This CDR3 comprises 15 residues. Looked up from germline, CDR1 is LGHNA and CDR2 is YSLEER. Between the trimmed V and J ends, which lost 4 bases and 8 bases, there was a span of 17 bases. In nucleotides, the CDR3 is TGCGCCAGCAGCCGAGCTCAGGGTTACGGCGAAAAACTGTTTTTT. Protein sequence: CASSRAQGYGEKLFF.

In nucleotides, the CDR3 is TGTGCCTGGAAGGTGGTGAGCTCCTATAATTCACCCCTCCACTTT. This gives the protein CAWKVVSSYNSPLHF. The chain employs TRBV30 and TRBJ1-6; D is unclear. V gave up 4 bases and J gave up 0 bases, with 10 bases separating them. The CDR3 extends over 15 amino acids. Germline V gives CDR1 GTSNPN, CDR2 SVGIG (reference sequence).

The rearrangement uses TRBV28 and TRBJ1-1; D is undetermined. Trimming cost V 6 bases and J 1 base, with 6 bases left between them. The length of the CDR3 is 12 residues. CDR1 and CDR2 from the germline V gene are MDHEN and SYDVKM. The CDR3 sequence is CASRPPNTEAFF. For the CDR3, the DNA is TGTGCCAGCAGACCTCCGAACACTGAAGCTTTCTTT.